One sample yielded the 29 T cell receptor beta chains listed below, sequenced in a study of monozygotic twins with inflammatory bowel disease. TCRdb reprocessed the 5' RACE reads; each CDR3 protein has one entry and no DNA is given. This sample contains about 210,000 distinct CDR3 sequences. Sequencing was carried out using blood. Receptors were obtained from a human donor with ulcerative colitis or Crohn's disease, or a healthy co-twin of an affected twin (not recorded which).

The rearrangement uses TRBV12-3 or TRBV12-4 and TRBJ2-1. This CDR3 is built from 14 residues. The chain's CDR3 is CASSLQRGIDEQFF.

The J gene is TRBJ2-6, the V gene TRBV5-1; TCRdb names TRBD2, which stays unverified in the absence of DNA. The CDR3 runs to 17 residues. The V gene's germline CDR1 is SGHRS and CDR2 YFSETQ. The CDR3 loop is CASSSSAGVTGANVLTF.

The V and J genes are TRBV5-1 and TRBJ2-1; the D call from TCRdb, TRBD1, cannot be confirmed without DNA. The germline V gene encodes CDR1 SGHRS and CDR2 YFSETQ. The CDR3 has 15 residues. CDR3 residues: CASSSGTSNGDEQFF.

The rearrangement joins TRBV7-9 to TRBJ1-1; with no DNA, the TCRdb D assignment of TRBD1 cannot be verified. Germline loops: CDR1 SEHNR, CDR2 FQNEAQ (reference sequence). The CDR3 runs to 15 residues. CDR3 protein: CASSQQGTKGTEAFF. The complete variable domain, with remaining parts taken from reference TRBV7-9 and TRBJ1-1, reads DTGVSQNPRHKITKRGQNVTFRCDPISEHNRLYWYRQTLGQGPEFLTYFQNEAQLEKSRLLSDRFSAERPKGSFSTLEIQRTEQGDSAMYLCASSQQGTKGTEAFFGQGTRLTVV.

The CDR3 reads CASSPRDRYEQYF. The V gene is TRBV5-6, the J gene TRBJ2-7; TCRdb's D call of TRBD1 is untestable without DNA. CDR1 is SGHDT, CDR2 YYEEEE, per germline. The length of the CDR3 is 13 residues.

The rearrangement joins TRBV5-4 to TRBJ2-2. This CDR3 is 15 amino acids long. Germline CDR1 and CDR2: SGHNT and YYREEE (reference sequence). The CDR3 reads CASSLGRSDTGELFF.

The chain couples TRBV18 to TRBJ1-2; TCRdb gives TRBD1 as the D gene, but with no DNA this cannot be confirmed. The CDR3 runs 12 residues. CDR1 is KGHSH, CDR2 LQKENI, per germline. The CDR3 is CASSFRDAGYTF.

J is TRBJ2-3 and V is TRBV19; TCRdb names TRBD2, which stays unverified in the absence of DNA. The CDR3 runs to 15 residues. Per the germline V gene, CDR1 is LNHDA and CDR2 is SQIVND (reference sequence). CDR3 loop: CASRQSGSSTDTQYF.

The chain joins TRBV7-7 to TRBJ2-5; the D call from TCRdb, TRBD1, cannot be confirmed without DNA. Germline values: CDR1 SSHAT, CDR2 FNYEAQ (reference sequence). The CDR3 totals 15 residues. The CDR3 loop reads CASSSSHQGSETQYF.

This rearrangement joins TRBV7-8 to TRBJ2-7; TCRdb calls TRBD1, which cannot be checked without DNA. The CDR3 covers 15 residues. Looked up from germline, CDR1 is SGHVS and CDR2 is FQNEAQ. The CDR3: CASSSPLTGLYEQYF.

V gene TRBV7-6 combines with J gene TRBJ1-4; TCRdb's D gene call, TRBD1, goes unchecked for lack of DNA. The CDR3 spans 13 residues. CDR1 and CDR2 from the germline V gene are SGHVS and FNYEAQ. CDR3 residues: CASSGTGDEKLFF.

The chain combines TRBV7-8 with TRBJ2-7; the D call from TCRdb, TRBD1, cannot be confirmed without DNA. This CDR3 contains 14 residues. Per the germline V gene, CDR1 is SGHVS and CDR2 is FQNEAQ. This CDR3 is CASSPPDRTYEQYF.

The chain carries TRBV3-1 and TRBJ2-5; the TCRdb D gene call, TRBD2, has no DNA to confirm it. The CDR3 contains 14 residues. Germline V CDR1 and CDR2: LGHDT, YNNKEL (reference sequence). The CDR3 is CASSQEVRGETQYF.

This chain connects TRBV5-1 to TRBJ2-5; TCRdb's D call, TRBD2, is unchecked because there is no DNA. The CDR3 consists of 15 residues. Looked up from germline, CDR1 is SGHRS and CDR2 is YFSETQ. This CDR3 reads CASSLGDRVPETQYF.

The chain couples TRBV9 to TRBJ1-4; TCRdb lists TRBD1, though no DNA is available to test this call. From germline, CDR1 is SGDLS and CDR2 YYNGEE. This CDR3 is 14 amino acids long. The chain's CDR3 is CASSREARQEKLFF.

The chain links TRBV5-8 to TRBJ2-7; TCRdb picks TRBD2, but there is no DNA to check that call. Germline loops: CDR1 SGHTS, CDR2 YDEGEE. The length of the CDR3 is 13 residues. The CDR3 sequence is CASPASRLYEQYF.

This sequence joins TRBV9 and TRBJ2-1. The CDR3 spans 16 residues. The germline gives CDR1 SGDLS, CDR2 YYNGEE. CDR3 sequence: CASSVEGSFYSDEQFF.

The CDR3 loop reads CAISESRDSGGETQYF. J is TRBJ2-5 and V is TRBV10-3; TCRdb outputs TRBD2, but without DNA this stays unchecked. This CDR3 has 16 residues. Germline CDR1 reads ENHRY; CDR2 reads SYGVKD.

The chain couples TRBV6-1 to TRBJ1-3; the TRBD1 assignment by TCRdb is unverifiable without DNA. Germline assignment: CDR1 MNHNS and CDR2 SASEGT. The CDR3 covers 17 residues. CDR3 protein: CASKPGRGPNSGNTIYF.

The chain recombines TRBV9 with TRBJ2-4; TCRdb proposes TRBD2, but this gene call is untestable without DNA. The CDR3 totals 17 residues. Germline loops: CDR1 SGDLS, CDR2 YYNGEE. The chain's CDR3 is CASSPGLAGGQENIQYF.

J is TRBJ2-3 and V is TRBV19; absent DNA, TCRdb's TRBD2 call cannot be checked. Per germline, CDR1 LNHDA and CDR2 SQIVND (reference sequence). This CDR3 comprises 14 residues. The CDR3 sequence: CASSRLAELDTQYF.

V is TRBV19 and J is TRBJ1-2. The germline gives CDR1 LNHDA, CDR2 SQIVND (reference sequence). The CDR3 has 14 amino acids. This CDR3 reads CASSIRGGPYGYTF.

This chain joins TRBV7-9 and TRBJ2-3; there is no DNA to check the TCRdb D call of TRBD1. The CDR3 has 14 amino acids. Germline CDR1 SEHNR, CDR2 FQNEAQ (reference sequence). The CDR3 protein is CATRRGGTTDTQYF.

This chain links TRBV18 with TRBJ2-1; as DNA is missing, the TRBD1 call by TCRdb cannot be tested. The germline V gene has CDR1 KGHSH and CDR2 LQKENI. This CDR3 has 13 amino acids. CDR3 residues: CASSPSPDNEQFF. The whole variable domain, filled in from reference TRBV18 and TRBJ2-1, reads NAGVMQNPRHLVRRRGQEARLRCSPMKGHSHVYWYRQLPEEGLKFMVYLQKENIIDESGMPKERFSAEFPKEGPSILRIQQVVRGDSAAYFCASSPSPDNEQFFGPGTRLTVL.

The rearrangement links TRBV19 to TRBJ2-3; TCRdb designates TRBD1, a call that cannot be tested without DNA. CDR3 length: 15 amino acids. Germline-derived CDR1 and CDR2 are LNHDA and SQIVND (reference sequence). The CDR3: CASSLYRTETDTQYF.

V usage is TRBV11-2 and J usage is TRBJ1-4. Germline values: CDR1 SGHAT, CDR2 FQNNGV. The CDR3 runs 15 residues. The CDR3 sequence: CASRKTDLGREKLFF.

The CDR3 loop reads CASRGTLASYTF. The genes are TRBV25-1 and TRBJ1-2. The CDR3 is 12 amino acids. Germline CDR1 and CDR2: MGHDK and SYGVNS.

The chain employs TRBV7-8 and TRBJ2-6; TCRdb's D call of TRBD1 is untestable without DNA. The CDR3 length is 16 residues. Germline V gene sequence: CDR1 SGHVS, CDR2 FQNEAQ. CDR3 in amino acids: CASSLVQGTGANVLTF.

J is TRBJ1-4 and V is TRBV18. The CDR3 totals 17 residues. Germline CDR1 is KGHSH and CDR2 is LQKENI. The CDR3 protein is CASSPSEGLSTNEKLFF.